The clone carrying this T cell receptor beta chain has ten or more counts. Together with a sample-barcoded 5' primer, a J-beta primer mix was included in a second PCR lasting about 6 to 12 cycles. A 12-random-nucleotide template-switch adaptor tagged each cDNA molecule. TCRdb independently ran MiXCR on the 5' RACE reads; one entry per CDR3 protein. The table includes 1.5 million to 2 million distinct CDR3 sequences, 49% detected once. The data were obtained in a study of blood T cells in healthy people across ages. The germline V and J ends were trimmed by 3 bases and 1 base, with 5 bases remaining between them. CDR3 size: 13 residues. Germline values: CDR1 SGHTA, CDR2 FQGNSA.

The chain is built from TRBV7-2 and TRBJ2-3; possibly TRBD2 for D (5 bases). The clonotype was recovered from a woman in her thirties or forties in good health. The material sequenced was blood. As DNA, the CDR3 is TGTGCCAGCAGCTTCGGGGGCACAGATACGCAGTATTTT. Translated, it gives CASSFGGTDTQYF.